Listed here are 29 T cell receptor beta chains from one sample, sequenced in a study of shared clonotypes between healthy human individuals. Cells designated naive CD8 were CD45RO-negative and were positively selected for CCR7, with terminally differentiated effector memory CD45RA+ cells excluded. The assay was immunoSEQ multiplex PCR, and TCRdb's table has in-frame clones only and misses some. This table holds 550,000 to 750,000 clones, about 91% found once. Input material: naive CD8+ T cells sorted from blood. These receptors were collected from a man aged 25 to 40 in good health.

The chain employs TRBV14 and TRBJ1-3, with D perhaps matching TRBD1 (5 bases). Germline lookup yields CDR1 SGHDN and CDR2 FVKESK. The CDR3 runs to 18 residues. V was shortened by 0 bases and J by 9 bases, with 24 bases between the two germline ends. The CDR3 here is CASSQDGPGRKVAGTIYF. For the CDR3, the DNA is TGTGCCAGCAGCCAAGATGGGCCGGGACGAAAAGTGGCCGGCACCATATATTTT.

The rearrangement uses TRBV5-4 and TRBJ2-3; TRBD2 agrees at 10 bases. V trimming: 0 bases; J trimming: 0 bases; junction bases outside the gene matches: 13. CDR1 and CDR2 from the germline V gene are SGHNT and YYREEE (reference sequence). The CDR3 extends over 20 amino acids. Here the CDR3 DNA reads TGTGCCAGCAGCTTGGAGGGGGGACTAGCGAACAACCCTAGCACAGATACGCAGTATTTT. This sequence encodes CASSLEGGLANNPSTDTQYF.

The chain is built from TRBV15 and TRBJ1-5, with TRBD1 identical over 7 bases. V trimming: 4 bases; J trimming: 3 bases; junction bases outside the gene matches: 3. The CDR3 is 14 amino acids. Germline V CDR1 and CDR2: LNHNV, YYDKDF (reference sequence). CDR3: CATSTTGLNQPQHF. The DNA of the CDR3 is TGTGCCACCAGCACGACAGGGCTCAATCAGCCCCAGCATTTT.

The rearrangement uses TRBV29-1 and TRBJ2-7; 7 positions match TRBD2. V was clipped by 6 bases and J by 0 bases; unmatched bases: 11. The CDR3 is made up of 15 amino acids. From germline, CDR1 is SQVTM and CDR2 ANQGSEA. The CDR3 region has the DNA TGCAGCGTCTGTTTAGGGCGGGGGAGCTCCTACGAGCAGTACTTC. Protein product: CSVCLGRGSSYEQYF.

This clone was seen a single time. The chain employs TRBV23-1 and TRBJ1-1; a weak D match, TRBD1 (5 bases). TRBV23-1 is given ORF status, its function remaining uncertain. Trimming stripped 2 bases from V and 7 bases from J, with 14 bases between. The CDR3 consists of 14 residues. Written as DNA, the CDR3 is TGCGCCAGCAGTCAACCGGGGACCAACTATGAAGCTTTCTTT. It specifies CASSQPGTNYEAFF.

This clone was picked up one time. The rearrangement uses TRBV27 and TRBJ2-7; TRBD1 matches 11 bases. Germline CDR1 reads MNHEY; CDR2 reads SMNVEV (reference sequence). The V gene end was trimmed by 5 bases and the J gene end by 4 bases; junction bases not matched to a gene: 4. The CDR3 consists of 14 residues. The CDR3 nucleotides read TGTGCCAGCAGTGTCGGGACAGGGGGGTACGAGCAGTACTTC. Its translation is CASSVGTGGYEQYF.

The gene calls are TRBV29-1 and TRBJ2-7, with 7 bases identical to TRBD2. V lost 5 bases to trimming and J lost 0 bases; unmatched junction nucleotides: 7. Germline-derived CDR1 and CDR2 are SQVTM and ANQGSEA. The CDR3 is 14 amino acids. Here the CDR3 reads CSVSGRTSSYEQYF. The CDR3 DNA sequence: TGCAGCGTTTCCGGGAGGACCAGCTCCTACGAGCAGTACTTC.

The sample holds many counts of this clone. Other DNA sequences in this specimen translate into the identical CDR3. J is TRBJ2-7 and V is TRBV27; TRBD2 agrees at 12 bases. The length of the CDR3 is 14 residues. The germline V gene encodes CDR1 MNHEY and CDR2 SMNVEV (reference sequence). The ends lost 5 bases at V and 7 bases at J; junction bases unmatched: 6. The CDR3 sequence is CASSLAGGNWEQYF. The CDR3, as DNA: TGTGCCAGCAGTCTAGCGGGAGGGAATTGGGAGCAGTACTTC.

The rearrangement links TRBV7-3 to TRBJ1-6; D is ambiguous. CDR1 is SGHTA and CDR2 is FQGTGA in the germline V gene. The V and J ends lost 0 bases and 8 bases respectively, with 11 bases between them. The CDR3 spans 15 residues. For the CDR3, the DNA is TGTGCCAGCAGCTTAACACCCAGAAAAGATTCACCCCTCCACTTT. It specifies CASSLTPRKDSPLHF.

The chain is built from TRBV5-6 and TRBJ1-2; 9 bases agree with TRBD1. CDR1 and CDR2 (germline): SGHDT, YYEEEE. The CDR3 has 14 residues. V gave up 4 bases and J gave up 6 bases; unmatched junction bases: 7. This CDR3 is CASSLGTGYHGYTF. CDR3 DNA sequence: TGTGCCAGCAGCCTAGGGACAGGGTACCATGGCTACACCTTC. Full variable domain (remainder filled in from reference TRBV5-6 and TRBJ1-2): DAGVTQSPTHLIKTRGQQVTLRCSPKSGHDTVSWYQQALGQGPQFIFQYYEEEERQRGNFPDRFSGHQFPNYSSELNVNALLLGDSALYLCASSLGTGYHGYTFGSGTRLTVV.

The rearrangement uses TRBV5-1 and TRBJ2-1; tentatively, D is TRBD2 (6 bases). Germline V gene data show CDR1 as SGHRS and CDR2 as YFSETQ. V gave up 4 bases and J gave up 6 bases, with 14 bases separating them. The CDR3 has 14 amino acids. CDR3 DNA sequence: TGCGCCAGCAGCCGGGCTAGCGTCGGCAATGAGCAGTTCTTC. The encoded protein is CASSRASVGNEQFF.

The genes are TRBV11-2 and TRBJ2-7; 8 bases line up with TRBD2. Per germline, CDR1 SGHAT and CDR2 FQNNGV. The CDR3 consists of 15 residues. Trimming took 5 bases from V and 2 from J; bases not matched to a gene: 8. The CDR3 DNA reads TGTGCCAGCAGCCCCAGCGGGAGCGCCGCCTACGAGCAGTACTTC. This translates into CASSPSGSAAYEQYF.

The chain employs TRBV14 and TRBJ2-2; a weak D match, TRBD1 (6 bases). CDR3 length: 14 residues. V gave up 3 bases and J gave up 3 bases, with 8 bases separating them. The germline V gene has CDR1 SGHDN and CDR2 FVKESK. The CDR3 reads CASSHGQYTGELFF. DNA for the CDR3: TGTGCCAGCAGCCACGGACAGTACACCGGGGAGCTGTTTTTT.

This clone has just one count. Here the CDR3 reads CASSPLRQNTGELFF. The CDR3 region has the DNA TGTGCCAGCAGTCCGCTACGACAGAATACCGGGGAGCTGTTTTTT. This sequence joins TRBV27 and TRBJ2-2; a weak D match, TRBD1 (5 bases). V lost 5 bases to trimming and J lost 5 bases, with 15 bases between them. This CDR3 is 15 amino acids long. CDR1 and CDR2 (germline): MNHEY, SMNVEV (reference sequence).

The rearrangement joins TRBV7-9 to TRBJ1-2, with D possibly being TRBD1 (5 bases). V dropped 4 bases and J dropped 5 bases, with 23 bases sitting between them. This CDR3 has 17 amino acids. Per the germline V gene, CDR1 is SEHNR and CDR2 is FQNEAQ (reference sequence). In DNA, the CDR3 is TGTGCCAGCAGCTCAAACGAATACGGGACGCAAGGATATGGCTACACCTTC. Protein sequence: CASSSNEYGTQGYGYTF.

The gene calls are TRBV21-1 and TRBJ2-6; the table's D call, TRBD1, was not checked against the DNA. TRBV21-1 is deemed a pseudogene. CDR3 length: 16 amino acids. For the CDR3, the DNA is TGTGCCAGCAGCCCCGACAGGCCCTCTGGGGCCAACGTCCTGACTTTC. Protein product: CASSPDRPSGANVLTF.

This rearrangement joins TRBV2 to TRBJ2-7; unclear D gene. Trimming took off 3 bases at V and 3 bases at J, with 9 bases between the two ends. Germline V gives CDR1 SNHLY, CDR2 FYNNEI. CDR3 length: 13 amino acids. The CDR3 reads CASSEAVIYEQYF. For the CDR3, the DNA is TGTGCCAGCAGTGAGGCAGTTATCTACGAGCAGTACTTC.

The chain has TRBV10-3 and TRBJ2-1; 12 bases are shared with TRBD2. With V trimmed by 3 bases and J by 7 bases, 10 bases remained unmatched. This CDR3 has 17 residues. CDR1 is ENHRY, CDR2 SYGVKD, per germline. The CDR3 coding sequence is TGTGCCATCAGTGATCTGCTAGCGGGAGGGCCGGGAAATGAGCAGTTCTTC. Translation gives CAISDLLAGGPGNEQFF.

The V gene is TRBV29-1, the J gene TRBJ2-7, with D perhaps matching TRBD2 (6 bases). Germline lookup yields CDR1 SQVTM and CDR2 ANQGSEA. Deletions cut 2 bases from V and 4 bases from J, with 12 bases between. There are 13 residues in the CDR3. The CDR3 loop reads CSVEPAGTYEQYF. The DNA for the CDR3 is TGCAGCGTTGAACCCGCCGGGACTTACGAGCAGTACTTC.

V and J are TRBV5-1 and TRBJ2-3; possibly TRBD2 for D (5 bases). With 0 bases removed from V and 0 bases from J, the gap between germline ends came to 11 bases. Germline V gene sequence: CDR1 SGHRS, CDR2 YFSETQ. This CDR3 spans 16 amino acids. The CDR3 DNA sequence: TGCGCCAGCAGCTTGGCAGTCCTAGCTAGCACAGATACGCAGTATTTT. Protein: CASSLAVLASTDTQYF.

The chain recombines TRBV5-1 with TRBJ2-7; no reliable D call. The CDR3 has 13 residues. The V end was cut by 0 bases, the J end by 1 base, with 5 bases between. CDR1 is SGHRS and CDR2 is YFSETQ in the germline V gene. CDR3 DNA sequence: TGCGCCAGCAGCTTGGTGGTTTCCTACGAGCAGTACTTC. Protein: CASSLVVSYEQYF.

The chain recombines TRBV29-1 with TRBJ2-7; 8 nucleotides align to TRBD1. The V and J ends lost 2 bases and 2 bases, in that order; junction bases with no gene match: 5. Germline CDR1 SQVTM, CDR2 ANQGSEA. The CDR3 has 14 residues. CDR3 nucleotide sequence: TGCAGCGTTGAATGGACAGGGCGGCCCTACGAGCAGTACTTC. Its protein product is CSVEWTGRPYEQYF.

The CDR3 DNA reads as TGTGCCAGCAGTATCTACGAGCAGTACTTC. Translating gives CASSIYEQYF. The chain joins TRBV2 to TRBJ2-7; D is unclear. CDR1 is SNHLY and CDR2 is FYNNEI in the germline V gene. Trimming took 5 bases from V and 3 from J, leaving 2 bases between them. The CDR3 extends over 10 amino acids.

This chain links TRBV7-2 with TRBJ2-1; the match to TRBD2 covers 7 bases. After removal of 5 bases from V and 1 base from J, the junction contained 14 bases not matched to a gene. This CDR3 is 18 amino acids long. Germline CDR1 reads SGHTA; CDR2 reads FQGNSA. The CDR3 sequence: CASSPRTSLAESYNEQFF. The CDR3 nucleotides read TGTGCCAGCAGCCCAAGGACCTCCCTAGCGGAATCCTACAATGAGCAGTTCTTC.

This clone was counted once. The CDR3 sequence is CASSKQWDTQYF. For the CDR3, the DNA is TGTGCCAGTAGTAAACAATGGGATACGCAGTATTTT. The chain combines TRBV19 with TRBJ2-3; D is unresolved. This CDR3 is built from 12 residues. The ends were cut back, 4 bases at V and 6 bases at J, with 8 bases in the middle. Germline V gene lookup returns CDR1 LNHDA and CDR2 SQIVND (reference sequence).

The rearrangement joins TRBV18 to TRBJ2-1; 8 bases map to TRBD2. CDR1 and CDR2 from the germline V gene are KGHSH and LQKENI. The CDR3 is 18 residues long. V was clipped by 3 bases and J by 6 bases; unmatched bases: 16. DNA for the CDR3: TGTGCCAGCTCACCGGCACCCAAAAGCGGGAGAACTGTCAATGAGCAGTTCTTC. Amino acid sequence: CASSPAPKSGRTVNEQFF.

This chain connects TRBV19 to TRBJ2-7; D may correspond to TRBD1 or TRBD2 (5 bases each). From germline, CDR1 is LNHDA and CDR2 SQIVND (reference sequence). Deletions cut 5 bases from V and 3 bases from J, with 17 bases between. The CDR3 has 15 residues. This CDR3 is CASSPPWGRSYEQYF. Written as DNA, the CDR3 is TGTGCCAGTAGTCCCCCCTGGGGACGGAGCTACGAGCAGTACTTC.

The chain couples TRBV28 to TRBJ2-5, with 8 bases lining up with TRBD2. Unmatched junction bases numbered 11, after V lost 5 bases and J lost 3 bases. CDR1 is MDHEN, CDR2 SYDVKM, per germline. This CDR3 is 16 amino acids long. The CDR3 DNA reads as TGTGCCAGCAGTCGCCGTCTAACTAGCGGTGAAGAGACCCAGTACTTC. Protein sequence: CASSRRLTSGEETQYF.

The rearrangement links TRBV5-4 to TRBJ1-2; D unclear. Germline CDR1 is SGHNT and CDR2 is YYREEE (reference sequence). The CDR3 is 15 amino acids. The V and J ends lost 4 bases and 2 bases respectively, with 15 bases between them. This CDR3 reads CASSLTADGNYGYTF. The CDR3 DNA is TGTGCCAGCAGCCTTACAGCGGACGGGAACTATGGCTACACCTTC.